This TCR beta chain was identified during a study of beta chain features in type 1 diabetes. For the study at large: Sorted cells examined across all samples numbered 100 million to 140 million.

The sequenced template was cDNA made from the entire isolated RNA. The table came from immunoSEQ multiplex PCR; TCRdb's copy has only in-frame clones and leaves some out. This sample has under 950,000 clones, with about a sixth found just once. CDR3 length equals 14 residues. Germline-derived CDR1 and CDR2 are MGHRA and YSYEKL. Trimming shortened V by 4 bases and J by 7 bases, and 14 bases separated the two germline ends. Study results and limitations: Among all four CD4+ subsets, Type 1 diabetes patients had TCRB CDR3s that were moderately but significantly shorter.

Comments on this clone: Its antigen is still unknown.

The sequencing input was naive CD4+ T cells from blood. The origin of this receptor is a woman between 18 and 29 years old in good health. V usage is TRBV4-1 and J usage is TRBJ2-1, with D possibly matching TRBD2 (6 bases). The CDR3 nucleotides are TGCGCCAGCAGCCGCTGGGGCGGGGCGAATGAGCAGTTCTTC. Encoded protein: CASSRWGGANEQFF.